The 25 T cell receptor beta chains reported below all come from one sample, sequenced in a study of T-cell memory formation after mild COVID-19 (dated by TCRdb to the early 2020s). Receptor amplification or capture employed 5' RACE. Data came from an Illumina NovaSeq 6000. Using fastp trimming at Q25 and MiXCR clonotype assembly, TCRdb reanalyzed the public sequencing data and kept in-frame beta chains. All rows with the same CDR3 protein become a single entry with the most common DNA and genes. A total of about 150,000 distinct CDR3 sequences appear in this sample, about 25% of them only once. Roughly a quarter of the sample belongs to the ten largest clones. Sequencing input: PBMCs or a T cell subset sorted from them (not recorded which). These receptors all stem from an adult woman who had mild COVID-19 (a few samples of this study predate the infection). The sample titles of this study are shuffled in the database, so cell type and time point are left out; the donor was told from shared clones.

The chain carries TRBV12-3 or TRBV12-4 and TRBJ2-7; the D is unclear. The CDR3 extends over 13 amino acids. Between the trimmed V and J ends, which lost 2 bases and 6 bases, there was a span of 11 bases. The chain's CDR3 is CASSLYSLLEQYF. CDR3 in DNA: TGTGCCAGCAGTTTATATAGTCTACTCGAGCAGTACTTC.

The chain combines TRBV10-3 with TRBJ2-7, with 8 bases identical to TRBD1. CDR3 length equals 16 residues. CDR1 and CDR2 from the germline V gene are ENHRY and SYGVKD. With 4 bases clipped from V and 3 bases from J, the junction kept 11 bases outside the gene matches. For the CDR3, the DNA is TGTGCCATCAGTGTGGGAGCGGCAGGGGGCTTCTACGAGCAGTACTTC. Protein: CAISVGAAGGFYEQYF.

The rearrangement uses TRBV6-5 and TRBJ1-1; tentatively, D is TRBD1 (6 bases). The CDR3 extends over 16 amino acids. Germline CDR1 reads MNHEY; CDR2 reads SVGAGI. V lost 2 bases to trimming and J lost 0 bases, with 13 bases between them. CDR3 DNA sequence: TGTGCCAGCAGTTACGTTTGGGGACATATGAACACTGAAGCTTTCTTT. Its protein product is CASSYVWGHMNTEAFF.

The genes are TRBV4-1 and TRBJ2-1, with TRBD2 as a possible D gene (5 bases). CDR1 and CDR2 from the germline V gene are MGHRA and YSYEKL. The ends were cut back, 1 base at V and 4 bases at J, with 11 bases in the middle. The CDR3 contains 15 residues. In DNA form, the CDR3 reads TGCGCCAGCAGCCAAGGACTACTCGCTTACAATGAGCAGTTCTTC. Translating gives CASSQGLLAYNEQFF.

The gene calls are TRBV27 and TRBJ2-7; 7 nucleotides line up with TRBD1. Germline V gene sequence: CDR1 MNHEY, CDR2 SMNVEV (reference sequence). V was clipped by 2 bases and J by 3 bases; unmatched bases: 13. This CDR3 has 17 residues. The CDR3 DNA reads TGTGCCAGCAGTTTAACGCTAGGGGGCCTCATCTACTACGAGCAGTACTTC. Protein sequence: CASSLTLGGLIYYEQYF.

This clonotype appeared a single time. The gene calls are TRBV12-3 or TRBV12-4 and TRBJ1-1; weak D call: TRBD1 (6 bases). CDR3 length: 15 residues. The V gene lost 0 bases and the J gene lost 2 bases, with 10 bases spanning the gap. The CDR3 reads CASSLAEGDNTEAFF. The CDR3 coding sequence is TGTGCCAGCAGTTTAGCGGAGGGGGATAACACTGAAGCTTTCTTT.

This clonotype was counted a few times. The V gene is TRBV25-1, the J gene TRBJ1-5, with 7 bases lining up with TRBD1. The CDR3 runs to 14 residues. The junction had 7 bases not matched to a gene; V was cut back by 5 bases and J by 6 bases. CDR1 is MGHDK, CDR2 SYGVNS, per germline. The CDR3: CASSPGTVVQPQHF. CDR3 nucleotides: TGTGCCAGCAGTCCCGGGACAGTCGTTCAGCCCCAGCATTTT.

In its sample, this clonotype was seen a few times. The chain links TRBV6-5 to TRBJ2-5, with 7 bases fitting TRBD1. The CDR3 has 15 amino acids. The ends lost 5 bases at V and 2 bases at J; junction bases unmatched: 8. CDR1 and CDR2 from the germline V gene are MNHEY and SVGAGI. The CDR3: CASSRDSSDQETQYF. In DNA form, the CDR3 reads TGTGCCAGCAGTCGGGACAGCTCCGATCAAGAGACCCAGTACTTC.

This chain links TRBV7-9 with TRBJ2-7; 7 positions match TRBD1. CDR3 length equals 14 residues. V lost 2 bases and J lost 2; bases outside the gene matches: 3. Germline CDR1 reads SEHNR; CDR2 reads FQNEAQ (reference sequence). The CDR3 loop is CASSLQGDTYEQYF. The CDR3 DNA follows: TGTGCCAGCAGCTTACAGGGGGACACCTACGAGCAGTACTTC.

This sequence joins TRBV4-3 and TRBJ2-5, with D perhaps TRBD2 (6 bases). CDR1 and CDR2 from the germline V gene are LGHNA and YSLEER. V lost 0 bases and J lost 5, with 13 bases in between. This CDR3 is built from 15 residues. The CDR3 here is CASSQDWGVLETQYF. In DNA, the CDR3 is TGCGCCAGCAGCCAAGATTGGGGGGTATTGGAGACCCAGTACTTC.

This clonotype was seen a handful of times. J is TRBJ2-7 and V is TRBV7-6, with 7 nucleotides matching TRBD1. Germline loops: CDR1 SGHVS, CDR2 FNYEAQ. There are 13 residues in the CDR3. V lost 3 bases and J lost 2; bases outside the gene matches: 1. Written as DNA, the CDR3 is TGTGCCAGCAGCTTTGGACAGGCCTACGAGCAGTACTTC. This translates into CASSFGQAYEQYF. The whole variable domain, filled in from reference TRBV7-6 and TRBJ2-7, reads GAGVSQSPRYKVTKRGQDVALRCDPISGHVSLYWYRQALGQGPEFLTYFNYEAQQDKSGLPNDRFSAERPEGSISTLTIQRTEQRDSAMYRCASSFGQAYEQYFGPGTRLTVT.

There are a few counts of this clonotype. The V call is TRBV20-1, the J call TRBJ2-1; D assignment may be TRBD1 or TRBD2 (5 bases each). Germline CDR1 reads DFQATT; CDR2 reads SNEGSKA (reference sequence). The V end lost 6 bases, the J end lost 13 bases, and 28 bases lay between the germline ends. The CDR3 has 15 residues. CDR3 region: CSAIPGPSVGYAQFF. The CDR3 bases are TGCAGTGCCATTCCGGGACCCTCGGTGGGCTATGCTCAGTTCTTC.

The genes are TRBV7-9 and TRBJ1-5; D is unresolved. The CDR3 loop spans 15 amino acids. The germline V and J ends were trimmed by 3 bases and 7 bases, with 16 bases remaining between them. Germline V gives CDR1 SEHNR, CDR2 FQNEAQ (reference sequence). The CDR3 region is CASSLFVGMEQPQHF. CDR3 DNA sequence: TGTGCCAGCAGCTTGTTCGTCGGGATGGAGCAGCCCCAGCATTTT.

This clonotype occurred a few times. In nucleotides, the CDR3 is TGTGCCAGCAGCGTATACAGCGGAGCCTACGAGCAGTACTTC. This encodes CASSVYSGAYEQYF. The J gene is TRBJ2-7, the V gene TRBV9; D might be TRBD2 (5 bases). The CDR3 is made up of 14 amino acids. Trimming took 1 base from V and 2 from J, leaving 10 bases between them. CDR1 SGDLS and CDR2 YYNGEE come from the germline V gene.

This clonotype was observed a handful of times. V gene TRBV9 combines with J gene TRBJ2-2; D possibly matches TRBD1 or TRBD2 (6 bases each). Germline V gene data show CDR1 as SGDLS and CDR2 as YYNGEE. The CDR3 totals 17 residues. V was cut by 2 bases and J by 3 bases, with 17 bases left in between. In DNA, the CDR3 is TGTGCCAGCAGCGTCCCACTCGTCGGGGGCGACACCGGGGAGCTGTTTTTT. It translates to CASSVPLVGGDTGELFF.

This rearrangement joins TRBV10-3 to TRBJ1-6; tentatively, D is TRBD1 (6 bases). Germline loops: CDR1 ENHRY, CDR2 SYGVKD. With 3 bases removed from V and 4 bases from J, the gap between germline ends came to 16 bases. The CDR3 sequence is 17 residues long. CDR3 region: CAISESTGQKYNSPLHF. CDR3 nucleotides: TGTGCCATCAGTGAATCAACAGGACAGAAATATAATTCACCCCTCCACTTT.

This sequence joins TRBV2 and TRBJ2-1, with D possibly TRBD2 on 5 matching bases. The CDR3 has 15 amino acids. The ends were cut back, 8 bases at V and 6 bases at J, with 20 bases in the middle. Germline CDR1 and CDR2: SNHLY and FYNNEI. CDR3: CASQSRDRYTNEQFF. CDR3 DNA sequence: TGTGCCAGCCAAAGCCGGGATCGCTATACCAATGAGCAGTTCTTC.

This clonotype came up a few times. The rearrangement links TRBV12-3 or TRBV12-4 to TRBJ2-7; D not resolved. This CDR3 region has 12 residues. Deletions cut 5 bases from V and 5 bases from J, with 10 bases between. CDR3 sequence: CASSPDPHEQYF. CDR3 sequence (DNA): TGTGCCAGCAGTCCAGACCCCCACGAGCAGTACTTC.

The chain combines TRBV4-2 with TRBJ2-7; TRBD2 agrees at 9 bases. The germline CDR1 and CDR2 sequences are LGHNA and YNFKEQ. CDR3 size: 15 residues. Germline trimming cut 2 bases from V and 0 bases from J; bases unmatched to any gene: 2. The CDR3 reads CASSQSTSGSYEQYF. In DNA form, the CDR3 reads TGTGCCAGCAGCCAATCGACTAGCGGCTCCTACGAGCAGTACTTC.

This clonotype was observed at least ten times. The rearrangement joins TRBV19 to TRBJ2-1; possible D gene TRBD1, 6 bases. CDR1 LNHDA and CDR2 SQIVND come from the germline V gene (reference sequence). The CDR3 runs 15 residues. Deletions cut 6 bases from V and 5 bases from J, with 17 bases between. The chain's CDR3 is CASSLTIQGHNEQFF. CDR3 sequence (DNA): TGTGCCAGTAGCTTAACAATACAGGGTCACAATGAGCAGTTCTTC. Looking up the rest from reference TRBV19 and TRBJ2-1 gives the full variable domain: DGGITQSPKYLFRKEGQNVTLSCEQNLNHDAMYWYRQDPGQGLRLIYYSQIVNDFQKGDIAEGYSVSREKKESFPLTVTSAQKNPTAFYLCASSLTIQGHNEQFFGPGTRLTVL.

The V call is TRBV7-6, the J call TRBJ2-1; 11 bases line up with TRBD2. The V gene end was trimmed by 1 base and the J gene end by 7 bases; junction bases not matched to a gene: 12. The germline V gene has CDR1 SGHVS and CDR2 FNYEAQ. The CDR3 extends over 18 amino acids. The CDR3 coding sequence is TGTGCCAGCAGCTTAGTAGCGGGAGGGCCAGGCGGGGTTAATGAGCAGTTCTTC. It translates to CASSLVAGGPGGVNEQFF.

This clonotype occurred a few times. This chain uses TRBV15 with TRBJ2-1; D ambiguous. The V gene lost 8 bases and the J gene lost 2 bases, with 13 bases spanning the gap. Germline loops: CDR1 LNHNV, CDR2 YYDKDF (reference sequence). This CDR3 is 14 amino acids long. CDR3 region: CATARTVTYNEQFF. The CDR3 coding sequence is TGTGCCACCGCTCGGACGGTAACCTACAATGAGCAGTTCTTC. The full variable domain, in which reference TRBV15 and TRBJ2-1 provide the parts outside the CDR3, is DAMVIQNPRYQVTQFGKPVTLSCSQTLNHNVMYWYQQKSSQAPKLLFHYYDKDFNNEADTPDNFQSRRPNTSFCFLDIRSPGLGDTAMYLCATARTVTYNEQFFGPGTRLTVL.

The genes are TRBV6-4 and TRBJ1-2; the D gene is possibly TRBD1 (5 bases). The CDR3 sequence is 15 residues long. Germline loops: CDR1 MRHNA, CDR2 SNTAGT. Trimming shortened V by 2 bases and J by 8 bases, and 18 bases separated the two germline ends. The CDR3 reads CASSDPGRRSSGYTF. The CDR3 nucleotides are TGTGCCAGCAGTGACCCGGGACGGCGATCGTCCGGCTACACCTTC.

V is TRBV5-1 and J is TRBJ1-1; D is uncertain. Germline lookup yields CDR1 SGHRS and CDR2 YFSETQ. The CDR3 is 14 amino acids. Between the trimmed V and J ends, which lost 0 bases and 6 bases, there was a span of 12 bases. The CDR3 protein is CASSLGRGPPEAFF. The CDR3 nucleotides are TGCGCCAGCAGCTTGGGAAGAGGGCCTCCTGAAGCTTTCTTT.

V and J are TRBV7-2 and TRBJ2-2; D is uncertain. Germline V gene lookup returns CDR1 SGHTA and CDR2 FQGNSA. This CDR3 has 11 amino acids. V lost 8 bases, J lost 3 bases, and 4 bases lay in between. The CDR3 sequence: CASDYTGELFF. The CDR3 DNA is TGTGCCAGCGACTACACCGGGGAGCTGTTTTTT.